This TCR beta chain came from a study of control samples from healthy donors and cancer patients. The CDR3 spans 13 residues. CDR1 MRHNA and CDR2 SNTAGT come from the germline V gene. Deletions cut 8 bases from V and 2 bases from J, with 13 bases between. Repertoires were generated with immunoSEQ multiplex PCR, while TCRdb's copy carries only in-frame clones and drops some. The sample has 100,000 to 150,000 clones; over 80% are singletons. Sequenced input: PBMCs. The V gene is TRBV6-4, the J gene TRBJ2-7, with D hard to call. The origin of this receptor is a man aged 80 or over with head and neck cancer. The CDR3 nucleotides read TGTGCCAGCCCTCGTGGTACAACCTACGAGCAGTACTTC. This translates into CASPRGTTYEQYF.